This TCR beta chain was documented in a study of shared clonotypes between healthy human individuals (dated by TCRdb to 2020 to 2022). In terms of the full investigation: The cohort included a few men and a couple of women between 18 and 49 years of age. For each donor, CD4 naive and CD4 memory were each run on three plates, CD8 naive on two plates, and CD8 memory on one plate. The study deeply sequenced blood TCR repertoires of about five healthy adults to estimate repertoire size and the extent of clonotype sharing between individuals. Different laboratories and diverse techniques were used to prepare libraries and sequence TCR repertoires, to increase sequencing depth and limit assay-specific biases. Leukapheresis yielded between about 0.9 and 9 billion PBMCs per donor. Study-wide findings and limitations: Higher generation probabilities were observed for clonotypes shared by all four sorted-subset donors than for non-shared clonotypes. Pairwise subsampling indicated that sequencing depth was expected to affect the degree of clonotype sharing among donors. Rarefaction of sorted-subset datasets indicated incomplete sequencing despite the large sequencing depth. Because the study included a small number of donors, the genetic and exposure-history diversity represented was limited. Sampling was restricted to blood, and TCR repertoires in tissue are likely to differ from TCR repertoires in blood. Sharing across a few donors was observed for approximately 4.6% of naive CD4, under 4% of naive CD8, around 2.5% of memory CD4, and roughly 0.43% of memory CD8 clonotypes. Naive subsets generally had larger estimated clonotype richness than memory subsets did.

The donors were healthy, HIV-negative adults with no recently reported acute infections or vaccinations. Every donor was a Caucasian adult residing in Nashville, Tennessee, USA. Magnetic negative selection was used to enrich CD4+ T cells, after which naive cells were positively selected on CD45RA and the negative fraction became the memory subset. Blood was obtained by leukapheresis, after which PBMCs were separated by Ficoll-Histopaque density gradient centrifugation and cryopreserved in liquid nitrogen vapor phase. Purity and quantity of every magnetically sorted T cell population were checked by analytical flow cytometry. Each sorted fraction had its genomic DNA isolated and then quantified by UV absorbance on a Nanodrop 2000c. TCR CDR3 regions were amplified from genomic DNA by multiplex PCR using the deep immunoSEQ assay. Extracted genomic DNA from each cell subset was spread evenly across all wells of several immunoSEQ 96-well plates, with each plate serving as a replicate. Each replicate PCR for sorted subsets received around 210 ng genomic DNA, equal to around 32,000 T cell genomes. Purified libraries were quantified with a Qubit 3.0 fluorometer, sized on a Bioanalyzer 2100, and re-quantified with the KAPA Library Quantification kit. Every immunoSEQ 96-well plate was sequenced on a dedicated single-read 150-cycle Illumina NextSeq 550 flow cell. The source study handled its data this way. Because only junctional sequences without quality scores were contained in the immunoSEQ output, filtering matching that applied to full-length reads could not be performed. Sequences were annotated with PyIR, a Python wrapper for IgBLAST v1.9, and V/J genes and CDR3 were assigned using IMGT germline references. Reads were filtered out if the reads had weak V/J assignments (E-value above 1e-6), no CDR3, stop codons, out-of-frame junctions, or ambiguous translated residues. V3J clonotypes were defined by identical inferred V gene, J gene, and CDR3 amino acid sequence. To compute the percentage overlap between repertoires, the number of shared unique clonotypes was divided by the size of the smaller repertoire. RTK rarefaction, the Chao1 estimator, and Recon v2.1 estimates of unobserved clonotypes were used to assess repertoire richness. For all TCRbeta clonotypes obtained by the gDNA method from a handful of donors, generation probabilities were computed with OLGA. TCRdb provides this immuneACCESS table in a form limited to in-frame rearrangements. Some clones are lacking; in checked studies, under half of them reflect an unresolved V gene, and why the rest are absent is not known. V and J calls and clone size are copied from that table; D and trimming were computed from the DNA. Across this sample there are about 600,000 clones, with approximately 97% seen only once. The top ten clonotypes cover approximately 0.057% of the sample.

Concerning this clone itself: The target of this receptor is not known. No clone much larger than this one lies a single base away; base qualities are absent.

Relative to germline, V is 3 bases shorter and J is 2 bases shorter, with 13 bases between their ends. The CDR3 holds 15 amino acids from the cysteine to the phenylalanine. Only the CDR3 DNA stays, 45 bases, in frame from base 1. According to the germline V gene, CDR1 reads KGHSH and CDR2 reads LQKENI. The sample comprised naive CD4+ T cells sorted from blood. The cell subset or site label of this sample denotes: CD45RA+ positively selected. This clonotype was obtained from a woman in her 30s in good health. The chain links TRBV18 with TRBJ2-5; there is no confident call for the D gene. Read as DNA, the sequence is TGTGCCAGCTCACCGCGCAGTACAAATCAAGAGACCCAGTACTTC. Its coded protein is CASSPRSTNQETQYF.